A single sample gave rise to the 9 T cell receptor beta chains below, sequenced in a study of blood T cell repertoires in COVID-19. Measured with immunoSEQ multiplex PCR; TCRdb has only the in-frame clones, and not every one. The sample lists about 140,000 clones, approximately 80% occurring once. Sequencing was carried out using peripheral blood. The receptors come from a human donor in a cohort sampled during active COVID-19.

CDR3 bases: TGTGCCAGCGGCCGAATGGATACGCAGTATTTT. Amino acids: CASGRMDTQYF. J is TRBJ2-3 and V is TRBV5-8; D gene unclear. Between the trimmed V and J ends, which lost 7 bases and 6 bases, there was a span of 9 bases. The CDR3 loop spans 11 amino acids. Germline V gene data show CDR1 as SGHTS and CDR2 as YDEGEE.

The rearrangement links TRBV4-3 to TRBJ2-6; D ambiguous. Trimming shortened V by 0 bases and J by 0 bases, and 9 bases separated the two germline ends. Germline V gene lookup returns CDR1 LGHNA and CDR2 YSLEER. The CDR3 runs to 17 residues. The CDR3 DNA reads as TGCGCCAGCAGCCAAGAGCCGAGAGCCTCTGGGGCCAACGTCCTGACTTTC. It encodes CASSQEPRASGANVLTF.

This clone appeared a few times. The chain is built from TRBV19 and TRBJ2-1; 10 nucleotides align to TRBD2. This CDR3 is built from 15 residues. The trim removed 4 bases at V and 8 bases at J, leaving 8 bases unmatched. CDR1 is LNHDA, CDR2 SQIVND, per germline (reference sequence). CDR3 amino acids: CASSTQAGGRYEQFF. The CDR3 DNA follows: TGTGCCAGTAGTACCCAAGCGGGAGGGCGGTATGAGCAGTTCTTC.

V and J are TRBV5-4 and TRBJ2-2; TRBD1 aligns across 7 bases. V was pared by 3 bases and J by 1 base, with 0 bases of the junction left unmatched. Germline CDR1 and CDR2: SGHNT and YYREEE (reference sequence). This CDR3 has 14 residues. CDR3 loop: CASSWTGNTGELFF. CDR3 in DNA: TGTGCCAGCAGCTGGACAGGGAACACCGGGGAGCTGTTTTTT. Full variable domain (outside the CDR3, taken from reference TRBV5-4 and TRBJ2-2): ETGVTQSPTHLIKTRGQQVTLRCSSQSGHNTVSWYQQALGQGPQFIFQYYREEENGRGNFPPRFSGLQFPNYSSELNVNALELDDSALYLCASSWTGNTGELFFGEGSRLTVL.

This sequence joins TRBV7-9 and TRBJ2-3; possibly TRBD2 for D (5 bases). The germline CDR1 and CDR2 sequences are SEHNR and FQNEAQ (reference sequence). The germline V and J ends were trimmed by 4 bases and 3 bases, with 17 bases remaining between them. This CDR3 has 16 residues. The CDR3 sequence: CASSSPRGVRTDTQYF. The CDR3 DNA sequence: TGTGCCAGCAGCTCTCCCCGGGGAGTCAGAACAGATACGCAGTATTTT.

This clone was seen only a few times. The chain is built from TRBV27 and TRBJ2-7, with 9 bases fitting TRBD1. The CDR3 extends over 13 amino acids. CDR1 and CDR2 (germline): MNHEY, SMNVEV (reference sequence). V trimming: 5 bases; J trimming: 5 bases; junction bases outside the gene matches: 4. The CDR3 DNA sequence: TGTGCCAGCAGTCCATGGACAGGGGACGAGCAGTACTTC. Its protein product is CASSPWTGDEQYF.

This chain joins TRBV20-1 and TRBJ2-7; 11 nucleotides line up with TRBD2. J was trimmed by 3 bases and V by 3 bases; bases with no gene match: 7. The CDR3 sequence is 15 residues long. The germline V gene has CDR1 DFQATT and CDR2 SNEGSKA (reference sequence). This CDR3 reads CSASPPGTSGYEQYF. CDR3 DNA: TGCAGTGCTAGTCCGCCCGGGACTAGCGGCTACGAGCAGTACTTC.

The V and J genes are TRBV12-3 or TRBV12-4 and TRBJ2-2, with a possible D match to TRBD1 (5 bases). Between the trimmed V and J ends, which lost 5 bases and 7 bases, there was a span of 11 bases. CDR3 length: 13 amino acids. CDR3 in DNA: TGTGCCAGCAGTCCCCCGACAGTCGGGGAGCTGTTTTTT. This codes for CASSPPTVGELFF.

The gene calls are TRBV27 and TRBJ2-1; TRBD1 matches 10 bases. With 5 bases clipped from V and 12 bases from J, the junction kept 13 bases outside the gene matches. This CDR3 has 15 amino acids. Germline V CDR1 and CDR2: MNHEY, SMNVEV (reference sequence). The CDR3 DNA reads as TGTGCCAGCAGTAGCGACAGGGGGCGGCAGGTAGGGCAGTTCTTC. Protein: CASSSDRGRQVGQFF.